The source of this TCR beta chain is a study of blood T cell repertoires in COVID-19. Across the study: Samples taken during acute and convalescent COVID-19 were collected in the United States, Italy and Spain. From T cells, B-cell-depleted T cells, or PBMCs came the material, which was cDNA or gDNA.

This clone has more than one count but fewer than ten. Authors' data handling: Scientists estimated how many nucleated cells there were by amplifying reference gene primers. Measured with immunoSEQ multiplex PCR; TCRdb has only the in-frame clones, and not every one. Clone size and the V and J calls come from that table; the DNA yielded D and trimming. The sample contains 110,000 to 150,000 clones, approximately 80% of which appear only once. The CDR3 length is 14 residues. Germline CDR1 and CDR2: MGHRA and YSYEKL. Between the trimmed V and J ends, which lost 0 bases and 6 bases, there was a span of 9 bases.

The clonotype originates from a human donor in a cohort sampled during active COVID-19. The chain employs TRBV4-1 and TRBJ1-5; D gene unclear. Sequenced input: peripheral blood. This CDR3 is CASSQDPGIQPQHF. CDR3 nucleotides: TGCGCCAGCAGCCAAGATCCGGGGATTCAGCCCCAGCATTTT.